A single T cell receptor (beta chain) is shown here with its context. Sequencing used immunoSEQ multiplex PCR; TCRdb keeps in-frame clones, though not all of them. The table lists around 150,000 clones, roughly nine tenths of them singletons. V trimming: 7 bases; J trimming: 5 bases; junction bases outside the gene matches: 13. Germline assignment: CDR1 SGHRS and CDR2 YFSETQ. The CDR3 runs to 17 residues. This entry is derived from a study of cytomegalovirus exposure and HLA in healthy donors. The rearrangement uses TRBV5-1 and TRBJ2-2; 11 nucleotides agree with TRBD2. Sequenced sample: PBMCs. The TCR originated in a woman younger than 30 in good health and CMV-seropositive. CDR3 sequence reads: CASSLAGGPLITGELFF. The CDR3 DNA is TGCGCCAGCTCATTAGCGGGAGGGCCTCTGATTACCGGGGAGCTGTTTTTT.